This TCR beta chain comes out of a study of shared clonotypes between healthy human individuals. For the study at large: There were three CD4 naive, three CD4 memory, two CD8 naive and one CD8 memory plates per donor.

Naive CD8 cells lacked CD45RO and underwent positive selection for CCR7, leaving out terminally differentiated effector memory CD45RA+ cells. Study conclusions and caveats: A small donor pool kept down the genetic and exposure-history diversity that was represented. When compared with the clonotypes that were shared by all four sorted-subset donors, the non-shared clonotypes turned out to have lower generation probabilities.

Sequencing was at deep level. Generated by immunoSEQ multiplex PCR, the TCRdb table keeps only in-frame clones and is missing some. The top ten hold about 0.25% of the sample, which has roughly 770,000 clones, roughly 96% seen once. J gave up 0 bases and V 5 bases, and 7 bases lay outside the gene matches. This CDR3 is built from 16 residues. Germline V gene sequence: CDR1 SEHNR, CDR2 FQNEAQ (reference sequence). Remarks on this clone: Its antigen remains unknown.

This TCR was recovered from a young man in good health. Specimen: naive CD8+ T cells sorted from blood. The gene calls are TRBV7-9 and TRBJ2-1; 7 nucleotides line up with TRBD1. The DNA of the CDR3 is TGTGCCAGCAGCCCGCAACAGGGGAGCTCCTACAATGAGCAGTTCTTC. It codes for CASSPQQGSSYNEQFF.